This T cell receptor (beta chain) appears in the sequencing data of a study of blood T cell repertoires in COVID-19. Study information: Spain, Italy and the United States supplied samples that represented acute and convalescent COVID-19. PBMCs, B-cell-depleted T cells, or T cells provided the cDNA or gDNA that made up the material.

Using immunoSEQ multiplex PCR, the repertoire was profiled, and TCRdb retains in-frame clones only, with some absent. The sample lists tens of thousands of clones; about 90% were seen once. The V gene lost 4 bases and the J gene lost 2 bases, with 12 bases spanning the gap. The CDR3 is 15 residues long. In germline, CDR1 is SGHNT, CDR2 YYREEE (reference sequence). This chain joins TRBV5-4 and TRBJ1-4; the D gene is possibly TRBD1 (5 bases). The sequenced sample consisted of peripheral blood. The source is a woman aged 80 or over with acute or convalescent COVID-19. The CDR3 spells CASSVGRGTNEKLFF. DNA of the CDR3: TGTGCCAGCAGCGTGGGACGGGGTACTAATGAAAAACTGTTTTTT.